The clone carrying this T cell receptor beta chain has at least ten counts. CDR3 size: 15 residues. The germline V gene encodes CDR1 SGHRS and CDR2 YFSETQ. V was pared by 1 base and J by 5 bases, with 6 bases of the junction left unmatched. The sample originates from a study of T cells in Graves' hyperthyroidism and ophthalmopathy. Amplification of TCR beta CDR3 regions used RNA as the template. HTBI primers drove first-round RT-PCR of the TCR CDR3. TCRdb processed the multiplex PCR reads anew with MiXCR; each CDR3 protein has one entry. The data show fewer than 200,000 distinct CDR3 sequences, approximately 15% seen once.

The sequenced sample was blood. This TCR derives from a woman between 45 and 60 years old with Graves' hyperthyroidism. This sequence joins TRBV5-1 and TRBJ2-5; 9 positions agree with TRBD2. In DNA, the CDR3 is TGCGCCAGCAGCTTGACGCGGGGGGGCCGGGAGACCCAGTACTTC. This gives the protein CASSLTRGGRETQYF.